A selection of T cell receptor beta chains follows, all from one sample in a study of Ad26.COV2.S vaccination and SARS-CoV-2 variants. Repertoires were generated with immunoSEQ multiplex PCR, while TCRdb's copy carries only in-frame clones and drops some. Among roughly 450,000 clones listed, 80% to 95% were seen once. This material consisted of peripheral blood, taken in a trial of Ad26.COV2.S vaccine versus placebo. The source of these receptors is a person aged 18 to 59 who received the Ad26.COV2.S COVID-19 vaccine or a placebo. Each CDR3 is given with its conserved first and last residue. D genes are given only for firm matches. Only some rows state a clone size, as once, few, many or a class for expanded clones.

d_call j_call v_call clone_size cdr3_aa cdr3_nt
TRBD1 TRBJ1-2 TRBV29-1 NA CSVGGQGDNYGYTF TGCAGCGTTGGGGGACAGGGTGATAACTATGGCTACACCTTC
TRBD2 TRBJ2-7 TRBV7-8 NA CASSRLVIGTSGSSYEQYF TGTGCCAGCAGCCGCTTAGTTATCGGGACTAGCGGGAGTTCCTACGAGCAGTACTTC
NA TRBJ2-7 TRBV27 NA CASSFSDEQYF TGTGCCAGCAGTTTTTCCGACGAGCAGTACTTC
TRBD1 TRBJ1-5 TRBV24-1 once CATSEDRGPSNQPQHF TGTGCCACCAGTGAAGACAGGGGCCCTAGCAATCAGCCCCAGCATTTT
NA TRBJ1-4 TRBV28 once CASGEGEKLFF TGTGCCAGCGGAGAAGGTGAAAAACTGTTTTTT
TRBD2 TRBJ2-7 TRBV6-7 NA CASRRSGRAQRSSYEQYF TGTGCCAGCAGGCGTAGCGGGAGGGCCCAGAGAAGCTCCTACGAGCAGTACTTC
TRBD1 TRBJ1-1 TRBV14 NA CASSQEGTGPGAFF TGTGCCAGCAGCCAAGAAGGGACAGGCCCTGGAGCTTTCTTT
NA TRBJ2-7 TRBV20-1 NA CSASGQSYEQYF TGCAGTGCTAGTGGGCAGTCCTACGAGCAGTACTTC
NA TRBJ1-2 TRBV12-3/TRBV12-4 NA CASSQGIYGYTF TGTGCCAGCAGCCAGGGGATTTATGGCTACACCTTC
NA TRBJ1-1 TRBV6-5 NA CASSYSAGVNTEAFF TGTGCCAGCAGTTACTCGGCAGGGGTGAACACTGAAGCTTTCTTT
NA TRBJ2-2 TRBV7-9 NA CASSLEGPTGELFF TGTGCCAGCAGCTTAGAAGGTCCCACCGGGGAGCTGTTTTTT
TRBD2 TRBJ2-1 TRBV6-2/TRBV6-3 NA CASSPGLGHNEQFF TGTGCCAGCAGCCCGGGACTAGGGCACAATGAGCAGTTCTTC
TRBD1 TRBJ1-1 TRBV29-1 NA CSALTGLNTEAFF TGCAGCGCCCTGACAGGGCTGAACACTGAAGCTTTCTTT
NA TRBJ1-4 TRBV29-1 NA CSVEGDSTTNEKLFF TGCAGCGTTGAGGGGGACTCAACAACTAATGAAAAACTGTTTTTT
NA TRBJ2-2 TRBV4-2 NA CASSQAEQNTGELFF TGTGCCAGCAGCCAAGCTGAACAGAACACCGGGGAGCTGTTTTTT
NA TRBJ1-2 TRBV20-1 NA CSAREVGYTF TGCAGTGCTAGAGAGGTTGGCTACACCTTC
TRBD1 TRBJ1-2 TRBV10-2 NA CASSAGQTAGYTF TGCGCCAGCAGTGCGGGACAGACCGCTGGCTACACCTTC
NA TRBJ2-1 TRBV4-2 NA CASSRTQRDEQFF TGTGCCAGCAGCCGCACCCAGAGGGATGAGCAGTTCTTC
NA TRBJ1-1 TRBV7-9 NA CASSLESGMGTEAFF TGTGCCAGCAGCTTAGAATCAGGGATGGGCACTGAAGCTTTCTTT
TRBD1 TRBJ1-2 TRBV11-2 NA CASSSNRGLNYGYTF TGTGCCAGCAGTTCGAACAGGGGGCTTAACTATGGCTACACCTTC
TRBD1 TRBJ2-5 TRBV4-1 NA CASSAGGGNQETQYF TGCGCCAGCAGTGCAGGGGGTGGAAACCAAGAGACCCAGTACTTC
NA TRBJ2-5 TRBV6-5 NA CASSLQSHQETQYF TGTGCCAGCAGTTTACAGAGCCACCAAGAGACCCAGTACTTC
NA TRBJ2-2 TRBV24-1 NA CATSPRTPNTGELFF TGTGCCACCAGTCCCCGTACTCCGAACACCGGGGAGCTGTTTTTT
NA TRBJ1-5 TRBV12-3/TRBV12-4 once CASNTGSNQPQHF TGTGCCAGCAATACGGGAAGCAATCAGCCCCAGCATTTT
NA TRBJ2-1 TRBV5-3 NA CARSRISRGEQFF TGTGCCAGAAGCCGCATATCTAGGGGTGAGCAGTTCTTC
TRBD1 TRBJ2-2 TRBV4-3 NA CASSRRTGGRTGELFF TGCGCCAGCAGCCGCCGAACAGGGGGCAGAACCGGGGAGCTGTTTTTT
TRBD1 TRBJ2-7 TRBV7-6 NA CASSLDIGQGNYEQYF TGTGCCAGCAGCTTAGATATCGGACAGGGCAACTACGAGCAGTACTTC
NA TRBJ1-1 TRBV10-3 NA CAISEGPEAFF TGTGCCATCAGTGAGGGCCCTGAAGCTTTCTTT
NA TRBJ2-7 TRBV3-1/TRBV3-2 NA CASSQASYEQYF TGTGCCAGCAGCCAAGCGTCCTACGAGCAGTACTTC
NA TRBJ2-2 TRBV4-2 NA CASSQEGANTGELFF TGTGCCAGCAGCCAAGAGGGGGCGAACACCGGGGAGCTGTTTTTT
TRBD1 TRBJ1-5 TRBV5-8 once CASSLPGGLYVSQPQHF TGTGCCAGCAGCCTACCAGGGGGGCTTTACGTAAGTCAGCCCCAGCATTTT
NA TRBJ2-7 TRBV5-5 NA CASSFGQPYEQYF TGTGCCAGCAGCTTTGGGCAGCCCTACGAGCAGTACTTC
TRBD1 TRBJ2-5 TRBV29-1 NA CSVDRDSLPGTQYF TGCAGCGTTGACCGGGACAGCCTGCCCGGGACCCAGTACTTC
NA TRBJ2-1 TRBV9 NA CASSVGSGVEQFF TGTGCCAGCAGCGTAGGTTCGGGGGTTGAGCAGTTCTTC
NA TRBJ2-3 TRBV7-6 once CASSPNRASTDTQYF TGTGCCAGCAGCCCCAACAGGGCTAGCACAGATACGCAGTATTTT
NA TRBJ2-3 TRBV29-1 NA CSVEVRTDTQYF TGCAGCGTTGAAGTGAGGACAGATACGCAGTATTTT
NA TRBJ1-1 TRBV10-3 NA CAISESGNTEAFF TGTGCCATCAGTGAGTCCGGGAACACTGAAGCTTTCTTT
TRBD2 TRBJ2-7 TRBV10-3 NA CAIGTSGRATYEQYF TGTGCCATCGGAACGAGCGGGAGGGCCACTTACGAGCAGTACTTC
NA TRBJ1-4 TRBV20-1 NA CSAPRREKLFF TGCAGTGCCCCTCGACGGGAAAAACTGTTTTTT
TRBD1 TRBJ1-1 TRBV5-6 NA CASSLDRGRDTEAFF TGTGCCAGCAGCTTGGACAGGGGTAGGGACACTGAAGCTTTCTTT
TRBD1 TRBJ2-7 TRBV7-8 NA CASSSLGTGVAYEQYF TGTGCCAGCAGCTCACTAGGGACAGGGGTTGCGTACGAGCAGTACTTC
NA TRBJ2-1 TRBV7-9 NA CASSSRPDSYNEQFF TGTGCCAGCAGCTCACGACCGGACTCCTACAATGAGCAGTTCTTC
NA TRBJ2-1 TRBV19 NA CASMRAQSYEQFF TGTGCCAGTATGAGGGCGCAATCGTATGAGCAGTTCTTC
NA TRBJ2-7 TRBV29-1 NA CSVGLRPYEQYF TGCAGCGTTGGTCTCAGACCTTACGAGCAGTACTTC
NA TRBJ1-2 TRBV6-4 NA CASNPGGYTF TGTGCCAGCAACCCGGGTGGCTACACCTTC
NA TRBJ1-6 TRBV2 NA CASSETQGYNSPLHF TGTGCCAGCAGTGAAACTCAGGGGTATAATTCACCCCTCCACTTT
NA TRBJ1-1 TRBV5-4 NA CASSDYDKEAFF TGTGCCAGCAGCGACTATGACAAGGAAGCTTTCTTT
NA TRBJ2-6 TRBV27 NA CASSLSIPNVLTF TGTGCCAGCAGTTTATCGATACCCAACGTCCTGACTTTC
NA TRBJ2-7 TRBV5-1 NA CASTGEAGYEQYF TGCGCCAGCACAGGGGAAGCGGGCTACGAGCAGTACTTC
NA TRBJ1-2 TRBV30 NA CAWDGNNYGYTF TGTGCCTGGGACGGGAATAACTATGGCTACACCTTC
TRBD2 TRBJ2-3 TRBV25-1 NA CASSAHSGLRTDTQYF TGTGCCAGCAGTGCTCATAGCGGGTTACGCACAGATACGCAGTATTTT
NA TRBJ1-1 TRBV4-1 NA CASSQLNTEAFF TGCGCCAGCAGCCAATTAAACACTGAAGCTTTCTTT
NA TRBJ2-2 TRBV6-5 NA CASSSLMATGELFF TGTGCCAGCAGTTCCCTCATGGCAACCGGGGAGCTGTTTTTT
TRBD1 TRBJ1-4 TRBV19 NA CASTDRGGVSEKLFF TGTGCCAGTACGGACAGGGGGGGAGTGAGTGAAAAACTGTTTTTT
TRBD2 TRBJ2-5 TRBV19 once CASRMIGLAGDETQYF TGTGCCAGTAGGATGATTGGACTAGCGGGAGATGAGACCCAGTACTTC